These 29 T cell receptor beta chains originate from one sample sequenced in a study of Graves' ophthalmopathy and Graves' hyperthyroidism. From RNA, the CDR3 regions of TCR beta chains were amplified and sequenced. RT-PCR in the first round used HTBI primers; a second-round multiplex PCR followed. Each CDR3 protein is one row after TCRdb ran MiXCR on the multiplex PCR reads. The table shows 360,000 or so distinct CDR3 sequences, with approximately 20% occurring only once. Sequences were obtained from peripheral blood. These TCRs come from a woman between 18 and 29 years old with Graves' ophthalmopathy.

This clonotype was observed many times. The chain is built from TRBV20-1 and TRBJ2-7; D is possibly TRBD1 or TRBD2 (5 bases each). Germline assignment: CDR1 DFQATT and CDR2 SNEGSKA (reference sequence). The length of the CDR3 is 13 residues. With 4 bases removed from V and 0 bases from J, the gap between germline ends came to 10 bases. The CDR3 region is CSATPGSSYEQYF. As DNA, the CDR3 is TGCAGTGCTACGCCAGGGAGCTCCTACGAGCAGTACTTC.

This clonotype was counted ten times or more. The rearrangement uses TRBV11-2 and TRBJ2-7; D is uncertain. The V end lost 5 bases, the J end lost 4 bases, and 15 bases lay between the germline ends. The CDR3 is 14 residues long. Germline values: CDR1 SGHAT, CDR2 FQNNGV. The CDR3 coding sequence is TGTGCCAGCAGCCCTACTCTAACGCGGTACGAGCAGTACTTC. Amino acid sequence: CASSPTLTRYEQYF.

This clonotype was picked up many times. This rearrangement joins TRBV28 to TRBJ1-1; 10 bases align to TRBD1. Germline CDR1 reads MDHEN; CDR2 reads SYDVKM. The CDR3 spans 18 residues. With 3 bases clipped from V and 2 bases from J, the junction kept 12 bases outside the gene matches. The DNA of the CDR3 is TGTGCCAGCAGTTTCCCGGGGACAGGGGTTTTCTCTAACACTGAAGCTTTCTTT. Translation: CASSFPGTGVFSNTEAFF.

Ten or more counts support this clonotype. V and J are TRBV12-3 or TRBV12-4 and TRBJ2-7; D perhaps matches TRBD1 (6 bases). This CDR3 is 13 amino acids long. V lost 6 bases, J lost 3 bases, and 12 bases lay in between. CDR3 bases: TGTGCCAGCAGGGAGGACAGCCTCTACGAGCAGTACTTC. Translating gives CASREDSLYEQYF.

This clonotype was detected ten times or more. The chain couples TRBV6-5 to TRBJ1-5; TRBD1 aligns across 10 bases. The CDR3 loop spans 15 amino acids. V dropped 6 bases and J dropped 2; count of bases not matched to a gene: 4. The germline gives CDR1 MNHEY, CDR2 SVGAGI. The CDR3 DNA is TGTGCCAGCAGCCCAGGGACAGGGGGCAATCAGCCCCAGCATTTT. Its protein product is CASSPGTGGNQPQHF.

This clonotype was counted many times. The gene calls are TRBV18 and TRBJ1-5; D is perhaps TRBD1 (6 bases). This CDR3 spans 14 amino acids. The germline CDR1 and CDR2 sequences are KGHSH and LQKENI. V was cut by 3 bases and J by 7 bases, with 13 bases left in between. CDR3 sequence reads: CASSPTGGRQPQHF. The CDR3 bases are TGTGCCAGCTCACCGACGGGGGGCCGGCAGCCCCAGCATTTT.

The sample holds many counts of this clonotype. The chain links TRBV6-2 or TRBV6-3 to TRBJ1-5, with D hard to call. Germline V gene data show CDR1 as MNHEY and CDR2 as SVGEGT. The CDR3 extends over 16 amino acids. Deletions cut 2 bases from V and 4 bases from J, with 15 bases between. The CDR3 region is CASSYERVRANQPQHF. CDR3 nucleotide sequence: TGTGCCAGCAGTTACGAACGAGTTAGGGCAAATCAGCCCCAGCATTTT.

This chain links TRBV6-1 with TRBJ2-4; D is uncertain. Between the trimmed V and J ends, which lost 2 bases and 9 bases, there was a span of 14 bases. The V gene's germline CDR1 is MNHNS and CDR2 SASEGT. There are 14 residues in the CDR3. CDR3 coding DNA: TGTGCCAGCAGTGAACACGAGTCGGATGGCATTCAGTACTTC. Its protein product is CASSEHESDGIQYF.

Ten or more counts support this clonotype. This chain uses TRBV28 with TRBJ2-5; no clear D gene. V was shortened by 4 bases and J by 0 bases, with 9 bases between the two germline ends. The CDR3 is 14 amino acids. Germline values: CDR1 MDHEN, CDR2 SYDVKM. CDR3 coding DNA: TGTGCCAGCAGTTCAACATGGTACCAAGAGACCCAGTACTTC. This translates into CASSSTWYQETQYF.

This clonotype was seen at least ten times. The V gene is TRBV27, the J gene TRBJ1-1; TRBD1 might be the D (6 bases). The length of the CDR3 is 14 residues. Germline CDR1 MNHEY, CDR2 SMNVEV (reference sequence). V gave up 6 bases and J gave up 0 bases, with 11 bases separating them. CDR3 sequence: CASRPTGMNTEAFF. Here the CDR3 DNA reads TGTGCCAGCAGACCGACAGGAATGAACACTGAAGCTTTCTTT.

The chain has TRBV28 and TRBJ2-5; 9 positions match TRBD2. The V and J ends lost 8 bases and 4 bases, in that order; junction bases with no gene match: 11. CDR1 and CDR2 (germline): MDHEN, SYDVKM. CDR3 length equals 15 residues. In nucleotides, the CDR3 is TGTGCCAGCCCCGCGGGCGGGGGGGGCCGAGAGACCCAGTACTTC. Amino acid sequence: CASPAGGGGRETQYF.

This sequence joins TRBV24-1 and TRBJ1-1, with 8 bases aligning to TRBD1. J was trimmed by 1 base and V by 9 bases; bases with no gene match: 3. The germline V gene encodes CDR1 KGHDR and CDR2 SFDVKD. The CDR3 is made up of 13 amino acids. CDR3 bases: TGTGCCACCTCGGGACAGGCGAACACTGAAGCTTTCTTT. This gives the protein CATSGQANTEAFF.

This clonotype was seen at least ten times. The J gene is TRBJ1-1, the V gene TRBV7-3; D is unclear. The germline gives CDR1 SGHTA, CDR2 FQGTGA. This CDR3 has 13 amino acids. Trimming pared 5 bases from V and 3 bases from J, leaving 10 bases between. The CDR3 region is CASSKGRDTEAFF. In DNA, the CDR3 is TGTGCCAGCAGCAAAGGACGGGACACTGAAGCTTTCTTT.

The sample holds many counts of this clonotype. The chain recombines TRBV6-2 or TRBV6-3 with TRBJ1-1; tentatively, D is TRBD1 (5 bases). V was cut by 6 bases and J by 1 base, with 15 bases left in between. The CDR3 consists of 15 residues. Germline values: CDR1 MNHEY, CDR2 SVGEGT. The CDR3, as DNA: TGTGCCAGCAGCGAGGAAGGGGATAAGAACACTGAAGCTTTCTTT. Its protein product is CASSEEGDKNTEAFF.

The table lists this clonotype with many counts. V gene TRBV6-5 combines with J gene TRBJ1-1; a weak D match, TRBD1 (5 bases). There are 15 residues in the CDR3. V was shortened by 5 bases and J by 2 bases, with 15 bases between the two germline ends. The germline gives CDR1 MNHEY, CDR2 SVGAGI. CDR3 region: CASSRGPLVNTEAFF. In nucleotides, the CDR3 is TGTGCCAGCAGTAGGGGACCGCTAGTCAACACTGAAGCTTTCTTT.

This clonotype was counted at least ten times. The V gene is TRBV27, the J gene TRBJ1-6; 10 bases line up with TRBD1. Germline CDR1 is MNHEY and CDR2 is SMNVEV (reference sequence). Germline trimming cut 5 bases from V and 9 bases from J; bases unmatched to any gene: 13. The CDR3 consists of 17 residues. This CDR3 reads CASSPGQGTLAGSPLHF. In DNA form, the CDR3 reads TGTGCCAGCAGTCCGGGACAGGGGACCCTGGCTGGTTCACCCCTCCACTTT.

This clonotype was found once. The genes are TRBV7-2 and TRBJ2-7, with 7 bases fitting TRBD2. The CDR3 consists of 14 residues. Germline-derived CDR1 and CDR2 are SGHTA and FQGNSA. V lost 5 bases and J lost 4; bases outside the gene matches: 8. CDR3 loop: CASSALPGGYEQYF. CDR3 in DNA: TGTGCCAGCAGCGCGCTGCCCGGGGGGTACGAGCAGTACTTC. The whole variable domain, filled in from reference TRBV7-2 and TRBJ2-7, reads GAGVSQSPSNKVTEKGKDVELRCDPISGHTALYWYRQSLGQGLEFLIYFQGNSAPDKSGLPSDRFSAERTGGSVSTLTIQRTQQEDSAVYLCASSALPGGYEQYFGPGTRLTVT.

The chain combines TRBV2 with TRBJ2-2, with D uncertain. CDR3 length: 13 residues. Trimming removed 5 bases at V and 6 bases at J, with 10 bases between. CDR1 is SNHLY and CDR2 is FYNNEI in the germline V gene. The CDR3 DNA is TGTGCCAGCAGTACCCATTGGGCCGGGGAGCTGTTTTTT. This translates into CASSTHWAGELFF.

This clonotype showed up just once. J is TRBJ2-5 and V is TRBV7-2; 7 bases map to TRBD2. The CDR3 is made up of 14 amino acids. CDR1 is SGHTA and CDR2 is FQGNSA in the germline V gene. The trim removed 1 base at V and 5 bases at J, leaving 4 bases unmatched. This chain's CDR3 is CASSLEAGWETQYF. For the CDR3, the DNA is TGTGCCAGCAGCTTAGAAGCGGGATGGGAGACCCAGTACTTC.

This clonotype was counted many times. This chain's CDR3 is CAWSAQVSWSGGNQPQHF. The CDR3 DNA reads as TGTGCCTGGAGCGCCCAAGTCTCGTGGTCAGGGGGGAATCAGCCCCAGCATTTT. V and J are TRBV30 and TRBJ1-5; TRBD1 agrees at 7 bases. Germline CDR1 and CDR2: GTSNPN and SVGIG (reference sequence). The CDR3 sequence is 18 residues long. V lost 3 bases, J lost 4 bases, and 18 bases stayed unmatched.

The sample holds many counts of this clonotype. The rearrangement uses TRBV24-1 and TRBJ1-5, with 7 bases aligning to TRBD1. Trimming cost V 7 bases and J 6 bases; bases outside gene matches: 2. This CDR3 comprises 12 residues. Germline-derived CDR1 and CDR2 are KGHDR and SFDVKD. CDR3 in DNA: TGTGCCACCAGGGCAGGGGGTCAGCCCCAGCATTTT. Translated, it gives CATRAGGQPQHF.

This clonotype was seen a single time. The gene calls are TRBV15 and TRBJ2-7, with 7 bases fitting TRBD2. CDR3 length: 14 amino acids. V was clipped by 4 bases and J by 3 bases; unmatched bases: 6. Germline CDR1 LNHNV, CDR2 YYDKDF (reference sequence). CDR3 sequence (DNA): TGTGCCACCAGCACGACTAGCACCGGCTACGAGCAGTACTTC. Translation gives CATSTTSTGYEQYF.

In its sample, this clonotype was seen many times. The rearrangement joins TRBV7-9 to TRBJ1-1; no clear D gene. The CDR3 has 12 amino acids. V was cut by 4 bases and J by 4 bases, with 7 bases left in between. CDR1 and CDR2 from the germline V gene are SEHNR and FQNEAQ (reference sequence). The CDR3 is CASSYQSTEAFF. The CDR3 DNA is TGTGCCAGCAGCTACCAAAGCACTGAAGCTTTCTTT.

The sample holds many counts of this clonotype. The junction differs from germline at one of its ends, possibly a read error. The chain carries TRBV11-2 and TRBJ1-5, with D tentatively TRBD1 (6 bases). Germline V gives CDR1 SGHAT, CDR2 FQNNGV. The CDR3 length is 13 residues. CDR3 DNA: TGTGCCAGCACCCCCGGGGGCAACCAGCCCCAGCATTTT. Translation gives CASTPGGNQPQHF.

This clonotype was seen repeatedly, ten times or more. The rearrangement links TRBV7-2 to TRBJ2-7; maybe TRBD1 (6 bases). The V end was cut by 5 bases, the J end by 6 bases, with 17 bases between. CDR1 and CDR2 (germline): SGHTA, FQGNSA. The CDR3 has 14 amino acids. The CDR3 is CASSQGPDGGEQYF. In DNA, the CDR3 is TGTGCCAGCAGCCAGGGGCCGGATGGGGGCGAGCAGTACTTC. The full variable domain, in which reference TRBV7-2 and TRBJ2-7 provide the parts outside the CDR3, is GAGVSQSPSNKVTEKGKDVELRCDPISGHTALYWYRQSLGQGLEFLIYFQGNSAPDKSGLPSDRFSAERTGGSVSTLTIQRTQQEDSAVYLCASSQGPDGGEQYFGPGTRLTVT.

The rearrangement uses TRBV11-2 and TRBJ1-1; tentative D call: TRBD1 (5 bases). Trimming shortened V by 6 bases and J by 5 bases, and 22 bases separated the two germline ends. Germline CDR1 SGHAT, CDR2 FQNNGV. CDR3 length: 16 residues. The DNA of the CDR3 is TGTGCCAGCAGGGATCTACGTCGGGGCCCGGGGACTGAAGCTTTCTTT. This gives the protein CASRDLRRGPGTEAFF.

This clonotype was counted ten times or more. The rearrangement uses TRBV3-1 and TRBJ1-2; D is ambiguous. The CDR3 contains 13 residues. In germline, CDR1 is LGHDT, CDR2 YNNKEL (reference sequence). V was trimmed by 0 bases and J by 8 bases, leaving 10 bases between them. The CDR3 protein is CASSQETFRGYTF. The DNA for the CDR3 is TGTGCCAGCAGCCAAGAAACCTTCAGGGGCTACACCTTC.

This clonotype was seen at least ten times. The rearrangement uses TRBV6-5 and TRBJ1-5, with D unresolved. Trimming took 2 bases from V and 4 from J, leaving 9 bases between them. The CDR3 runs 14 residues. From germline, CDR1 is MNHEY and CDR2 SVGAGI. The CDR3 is CASSYPGPNQPQHF. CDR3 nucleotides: TGTGCCAGCAGTTACCCCGGGCCAAATCAGCCCCAGCATTTT.

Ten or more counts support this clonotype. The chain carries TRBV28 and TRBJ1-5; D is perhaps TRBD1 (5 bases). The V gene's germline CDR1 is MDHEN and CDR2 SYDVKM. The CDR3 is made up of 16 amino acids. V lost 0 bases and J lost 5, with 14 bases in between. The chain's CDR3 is CASSLWNIRVHQPQHF. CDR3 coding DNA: TGTGCCAGCAGTTTATGGAACATCAGGGTCCATCAGCCCCAGCATTTT. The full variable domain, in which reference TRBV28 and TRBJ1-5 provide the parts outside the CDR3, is DVKVTQSSRYLVKRTGEKVFLECVQDMDHENMFWYRQDPGLGLRLIYFSYDVKMKEKGDIPEGYSVSREKKERFSLILESASTNQTSMYLCASSLWNIRVHQPQHFGDGTRLSIL.